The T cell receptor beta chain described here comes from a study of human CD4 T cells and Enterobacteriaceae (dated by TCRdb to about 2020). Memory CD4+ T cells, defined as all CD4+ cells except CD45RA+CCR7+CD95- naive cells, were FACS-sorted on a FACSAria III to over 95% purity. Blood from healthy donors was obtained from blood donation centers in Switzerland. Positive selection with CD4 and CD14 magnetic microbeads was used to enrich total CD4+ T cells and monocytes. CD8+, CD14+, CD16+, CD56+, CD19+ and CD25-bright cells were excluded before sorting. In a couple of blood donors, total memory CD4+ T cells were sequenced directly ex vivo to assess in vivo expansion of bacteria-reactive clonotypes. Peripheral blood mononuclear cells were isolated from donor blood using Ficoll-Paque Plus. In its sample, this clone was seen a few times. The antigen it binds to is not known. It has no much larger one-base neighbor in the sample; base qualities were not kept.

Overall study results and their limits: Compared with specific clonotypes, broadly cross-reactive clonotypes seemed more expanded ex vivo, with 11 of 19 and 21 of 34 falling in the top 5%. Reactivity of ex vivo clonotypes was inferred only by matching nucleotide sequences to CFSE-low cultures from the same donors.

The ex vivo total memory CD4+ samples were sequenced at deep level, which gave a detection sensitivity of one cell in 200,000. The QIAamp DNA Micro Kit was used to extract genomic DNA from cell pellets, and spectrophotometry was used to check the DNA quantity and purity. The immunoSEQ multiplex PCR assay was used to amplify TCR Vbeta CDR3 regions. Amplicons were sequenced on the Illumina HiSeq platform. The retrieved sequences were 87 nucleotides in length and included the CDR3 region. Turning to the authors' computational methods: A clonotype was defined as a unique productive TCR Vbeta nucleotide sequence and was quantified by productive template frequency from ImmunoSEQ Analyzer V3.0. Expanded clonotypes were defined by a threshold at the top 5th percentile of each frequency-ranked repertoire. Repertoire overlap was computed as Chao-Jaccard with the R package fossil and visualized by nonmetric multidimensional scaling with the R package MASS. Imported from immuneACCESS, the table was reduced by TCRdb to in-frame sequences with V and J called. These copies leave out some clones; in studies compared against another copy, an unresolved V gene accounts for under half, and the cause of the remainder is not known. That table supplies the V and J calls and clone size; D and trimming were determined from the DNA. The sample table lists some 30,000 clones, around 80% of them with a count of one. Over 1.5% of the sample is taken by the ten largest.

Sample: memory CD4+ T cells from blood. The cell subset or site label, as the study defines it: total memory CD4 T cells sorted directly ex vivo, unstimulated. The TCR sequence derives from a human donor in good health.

The nucleotide sequence is given as TGTGCCAGCAGCCTACTCGGGGTTGCCGAGACCCAGTACTTC. It specifies CASSLLGVAETQYF. This receptor chain uses TRBV14 and TRBJ2-5; the D gene is perhaps TRBD2, from 5 matching bases. Inclusive of the bounding cysteine and phenylalanine, the CDR3 is 14 residues long. Just the 42-base CDR3 DNA is kept, in frame starting at base 1. The germline V gene encodes CDR1 SGHDN and CDR2 FVKESK. V loses 4 bases of germline sequence and J loses 5 bases, and the interval between the two ends is 14 bases.